This is a list of T cell receptor beta chains from one sample in a study of blood T cell repertoires in COVID-19. Measured with immunoSEQ multiplex PCR; TCRdb has only the in-frame clones, and not every one. This sample has around 230,000 clones, with about nine tenths found just once. Sequenced: PBMCs or T cells enriched from blood (not recorded which). The receptor set was obtained from a woman aged 40 to 50 with acute COVID-19. CDR3s include the opening cysteine and the closing phenylalanine or tryptophan. D genes are given only for firm matches. Where a row states a size, it is once, few, many or the class of an expanded clone; other rows omit it.

TRBV6-5	.	TRBJ1-2	.	TGTGCAGTCACTGACAGGTTCTATGGCTACACCTTC	CAVTDRFYGYTF
TRBV3-1/TRBV3-2	.	TRBJ2-1	.	TGTGCCAGCAGCCAAGACATCCGGGATCTTGAGCAGTTCTTC	CASSQDIRDLEQFF
TRBV5-6	TRBD1	TRBJ1-2	once	TGTGCCAGCAGCTTGGGGCAGGGGGCGGGAGGCTACACCTTC	CASSLGQGAGGYTF
TRBV27	.	TRBJ2-3	.	TGTGCCAGCAGCCCGCGGAGCCGCACAGATACGCAGTATTTT	CASSPRSRTDTQYF
TRBV7-2	.	TRBJ2-7	.	TGTGCCAGCAGTTTAGGGGGGGAGGTGGGAGAGCAGTACTTC	CASSLGGEVGEQYF
TRBV19	TRBD1	TRBJ1-2	.	TGTGCCAGCCGCTCCGGGACAGGGGTTAACTATGGCTACACCTTC	CASRSGTGVNYGYTF
TRBV2	.	TRBJ2-4	few	TGTGCCAGCAGTGAAGCGCTTCAGGGTTATGTCAAAAACATTCAGTACTTC	CASSEALQGYVKNIQYF
TRBV12-3/TRBV12-4	.	TRBJ1-1	.	TGTGCCAGCAGGGTCGGTGTAGACACTGAAGCTTTCTTT	CASRVGVDTEAFF
TRBV5-4	.	TRBJ1-3	.	TGTGCCAGCAGCTTGGCCCCAGGGTCTACTGGAAACACCATATATTTT	CASSLAPGSTGNTIYF
TRBV24-1	TRBD2	TRBJ2-1	.	TGTGCCACCAGTGATAGCGGGGCGCGATCCTACAATGAGCAGTTCTTC	CATSDSGARSYNEQFF
TRBV4-3	.	TRBJ1-1	.	TGCGCCAGCAGCCAAGATCGGCGGGGGGCGTTGACTGAAGCTTTCTTT	CASSQDRRGALTEAFF
TRBV7-3	TRBD2	TRBJ2-2	.	TGTGCCAGCAGCGGAGGGACTAGGTCCGGGGAGCTGTTTTTT	CASSGGTRSGELFF
TRBV4-1	.	TRBJ1-4	.	TGCGCCAGCAGCCAAGATGGCATTTTGCCGTTTTTT	CASSQDGILPFF
TRBV30	.	TRBJ1-3	.	TGTGCCCAACCAGGGGCGACTGGAAACACCATATATTTT	CAQPGATGNTIYF
TRBV18	TRBD2	TRBJ2-1	once	TGTGCCAGCTCACCACAGAGCGGGGGGTACAATGAGCAGTTCTTC	CASSPQSGGYNEQFF
TRBV6-4	TRBD2	TRBJ2-3	.	TGTGCCAGCAGTGACTCGACTAGCGGGGGGGCAGATACGCAGTATTTT	CASSDSTSGGADTQYF
TRBV5-1	.	TRBJ2-2	.	TGCGCCAGCAGCGTGTTTTTAGACACCGGGGAGCTGTTTTTT	CASSVFLDTGELFF
TRBV19	.	TRBJ1-2	.	TGTGCCAGTAGCACGCAGGCGGGAGGCTACACCTTC	CASSTQAGGYTF
TRBV5-8	.	TRBJ1-3	.	TGTGCCAGCAGCTTGGACAGAGTACGCTTTGCCGGAAACACCATATATTTT	CASSLDRVRFAGNTIYF
TRBV9	TRBD2	TRBJ2-1	once	TGTGCCAGCAGCGAACACCCCGGACTAGCCCGGGATGAGCAGTTCTTC	CASSEHPGLARDEQFF
TRBV7-5	.	TRBJ1-3	.	TGTGCCAGAAGCCTCACAGGATTCTCTGGAAACACCATATATTTT	CARSLTGFSGNTIYF
TRBV11-2	.	TRBJ2-7	.	TGTGCCAGCAGCTTAAACAGGGTCCACGAGCAGTACTTC	CASSLNRVHEQYF
TRBV27	.	TRBJ1-2	.	TGTGCCAGCAGTTTACGCGGGAGTGGCTACACCTTC	CASSLRGSGYTF
TRBV2	.	TRBJ1-1	.	TGTGCCAGCAGTGACAGAGAAGCTTTCTTT	CASSDREAFF
TRBV5-4	TRBD1	TRBJ1-1	once	TGTGCCAGCAGCCAACAGGGGGCAACTGAAGCTTTCTTT	CASSQQGATEAFF
TRBV7-9	TRBD1	TRBJ1-2	.	TGTGCCAGCAGCTCCGGGACAGGGGGCTTCAAGGACTATGGCTACACCTTC	CASSSGTGGFKDYGYTF
TRBV11-1	.	TRBJ1-5	.	TGTGCCAGCAGCTTAGCGAGCGGAGAGCCCCAGCATTTT	CASSLASGEPQHF
TRBV7-6	.	TRBJ2-5	.	TGTGCCAGCAGCCCCAGACAGTTCTTACTCCAAGAGACCCAGTACTTC	CASSPRQFLLQETQYF
TRBV5-4	TRBD2	TRBJ2-2	.	TGTGCCAGCAGCAACCCGGGACTAGCGGGGGTGAGGACCGGGGAGCTGTTTTTT	CASSNPGLAGVRTGELFF
TRBV7-9	.	TRBJ2-3	.	TGTGCCAGCAGCCCCCGTAGCCCCGATACGCAGTATTTT	CASSPRSPDTQYF
TRBV19	.	TRBJ1-1	.	TGTGCCAGTAGTCAGGGTGGGGACACTGAAGCTTTCTTT	CASSQGGDTEAFF
TRBV29-1	.	TRBJ1-3	.	TGCAGCGGACAGTATGGAAACACCATATATTTT	CSGQYGNTIYF
TRBV25-1	TRBD1	TRBJ2-3	.	TGTGCCGCTCTAGGACAGGTCCTTTGGGATACGCAGTATTTT	CAALGQVLWDTQYF
TRBV15	TRBD1	TRBJ1-2	.	TGTGCCACCAGCCACCGGACAGGGCGGATAGGCTACACCTTC	CATSHRTGRIGYTF
TRBV7-9	TRBD2	TRBJ2-6	.	TGTGCCAGCAGCATTAGCGGGGGTGTGAGCTCTGGGGCCAACGTCCTGACTTTC	CASSISGGVSSGANVLTF
TRBV4-1	.	TRBJ1-3	.	TGCGCCAGCAGCCAAGACACACCAAACACCATATATTTT	CASSQDTPNTIYF
TRBV7-8	TRBD2	TRBJ2-7	once	TGTGCCAGCAGCCCGAGGGACCGCTCGGGAGGGCAGTACTTC	CASSPRDRSGGQYF
TRBV6-4	TRBD1	TRBJ2-2	.	TGTGCCAGCAGTGCTGAGGGGGCCGGCACCGGGGAGCTGTTTTTT	CASSAEGAGTGELFF
TRBV19	.	TRBJ2-7	.	TGTGCCAGTACCCCTTCGTACGGACAGATCTACGAGCAGTACTTC	CASTPSYGQIYEQYF
TRBV27	TRBD2	TRBJ2-2	once	TGTGCCAGCAGTTTATCGAGGCTAGCGGGGGGCGGGACCGGGGAGCTGTTTTTT	CASSLSRLAGGGTGELFF
TRBV27	TRBD1	TRBJ1-4	.	TGTGCCAGCAGTCCGGGACAGCTCCTCCTGGGTGAAAAACTGTTTTTT	CASSPGQLLLGEKLFF
TRBV9	TRBD1	TRBJ2-7	.	TGTGCCAGCAGCGTAGGGGGCCAAGGGGGCGGCTACGAGCAGTACTTC	CASSVGGQGGGYEQYF
TRBV7-9	.	TRBJ1-1	.	TGTGCCAGCAGCGGACACCTGAACACTGAAGCTTTCTTT	CASSGHLNTEAFF
TRBV28	TRBD1	TRBJ2-2	.	TGTGCCAGCAGTTTATGGGCCGAGGGGGCGCGAGGGGAGCTGTTTTTT	CASSLWAEGARGELFF
TRBV9	.	TRBJ2-2	few	TGTGCCAGCAGCGCAGGGTCGGGGGAGCTGTTTTTT	CASSAGSGELFF
TRBV7-8	.	TRBJ1-5	.	TGTGCCAGCAGCTCGGGATTAAATCAGCCCCAGCATTTT	CASSSGLNQPQHF
TRBV7-8	.	TRBJ1-2	once	TGTGCCAGCAGCACGAGGGATTTCTATGGCTACACCTTC	CASSTRDFYGYTF
TRBV7-2	TRBD1	TRBJ1-2	.	TGTGCCAGCAGCTCAAACCGGGACAGGGGGGGCTACACCTTC	CASSSNRDRGGYTF
TRBV18	.	TRBJ1-1	.	TGTGCCAGCTCACCGCAGTGGGGGGACACTGAAGCTTTCTTT	CASSPQWGDTEAFF
TRBV7-9	.	TRBJ2-2	.	TGTGCCAGCAGCCCTGGTCGGGGTACGAACACCGGGGAGCTGTTTTTT	CASSPGRGTNTGELFF